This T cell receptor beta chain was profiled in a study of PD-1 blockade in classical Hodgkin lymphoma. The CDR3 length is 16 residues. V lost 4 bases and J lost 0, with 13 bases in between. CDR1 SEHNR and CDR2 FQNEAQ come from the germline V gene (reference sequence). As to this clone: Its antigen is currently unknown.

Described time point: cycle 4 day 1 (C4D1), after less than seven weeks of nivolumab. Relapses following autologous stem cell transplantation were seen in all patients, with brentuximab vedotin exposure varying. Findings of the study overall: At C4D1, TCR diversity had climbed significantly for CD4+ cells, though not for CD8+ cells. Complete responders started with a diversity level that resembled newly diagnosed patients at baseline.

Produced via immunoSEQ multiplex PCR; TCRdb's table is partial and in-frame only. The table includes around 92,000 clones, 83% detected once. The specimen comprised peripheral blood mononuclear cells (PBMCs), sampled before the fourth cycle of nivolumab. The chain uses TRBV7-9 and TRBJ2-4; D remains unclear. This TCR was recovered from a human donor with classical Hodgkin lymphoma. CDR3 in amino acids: CASSSPALVAKNIQYF. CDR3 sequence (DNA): TGTGCCAGCAGCTCACCTGCCCTAGTAGCCAAAAACATTCAGTACTTC.